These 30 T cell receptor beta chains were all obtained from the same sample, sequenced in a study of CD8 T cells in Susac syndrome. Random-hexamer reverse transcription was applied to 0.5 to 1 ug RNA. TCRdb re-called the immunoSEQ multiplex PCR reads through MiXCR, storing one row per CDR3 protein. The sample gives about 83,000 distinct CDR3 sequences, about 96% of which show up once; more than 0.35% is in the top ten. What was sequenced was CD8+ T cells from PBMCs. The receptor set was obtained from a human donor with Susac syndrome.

The DNA of the CDR3 is TGCGCCAGCAGCCTAAGGCCCTGGGAGACCCAGTACTTC. Translated: CASSLRPWETQYF. The chain is built from TRBV4-3 and TRBJ2-5; D unclear. The V end was cut by 4 bases, the J end by 5 bases, with 11 bases between. Germline CDR1 and CDR2: LGHNA and YSLEER. The CDR3 is 13 residues long.

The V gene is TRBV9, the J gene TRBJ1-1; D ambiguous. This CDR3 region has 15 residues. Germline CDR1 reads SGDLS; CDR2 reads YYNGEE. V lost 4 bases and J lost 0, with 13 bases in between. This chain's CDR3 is CASSHGEGLNTEAFF. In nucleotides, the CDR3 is TGTGCCAGCAGCCACGGGGAGGGTTTGAACACTGAAGCTTTCTTT.

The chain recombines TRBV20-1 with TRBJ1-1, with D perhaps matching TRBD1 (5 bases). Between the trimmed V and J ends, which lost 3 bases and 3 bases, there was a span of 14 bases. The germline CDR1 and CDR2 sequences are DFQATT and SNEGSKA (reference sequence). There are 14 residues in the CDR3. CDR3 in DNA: TGCAGTGCTAGGGGGCATTTTACATACACTGAAGCTTTCTTT. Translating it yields CSARGHFTYTEAFF.

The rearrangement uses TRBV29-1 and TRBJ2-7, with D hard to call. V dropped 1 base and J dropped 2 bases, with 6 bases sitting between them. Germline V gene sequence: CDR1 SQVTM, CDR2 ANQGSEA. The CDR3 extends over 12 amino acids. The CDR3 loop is CSVEVSAYEQYF. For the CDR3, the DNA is TGCAGCGTTGAAGTCTCTGCCTACGAGCAGTACTTC.

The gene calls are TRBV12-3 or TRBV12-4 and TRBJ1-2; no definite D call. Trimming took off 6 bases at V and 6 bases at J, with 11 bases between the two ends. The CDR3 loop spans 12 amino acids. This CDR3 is CASSRTLDGYTF. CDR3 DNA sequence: TGTGCCAGCAGCCGAACCCTCGATGGCTACACCTTC.

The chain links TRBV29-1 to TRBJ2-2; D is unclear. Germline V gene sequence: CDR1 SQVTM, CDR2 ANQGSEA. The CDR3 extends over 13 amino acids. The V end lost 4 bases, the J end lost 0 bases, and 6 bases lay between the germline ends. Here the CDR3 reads CSVGQANTGELFF. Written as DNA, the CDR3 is TGCAGCGTTGGGCAGGCGAACACCGGGGAGCTGTTTTTT.

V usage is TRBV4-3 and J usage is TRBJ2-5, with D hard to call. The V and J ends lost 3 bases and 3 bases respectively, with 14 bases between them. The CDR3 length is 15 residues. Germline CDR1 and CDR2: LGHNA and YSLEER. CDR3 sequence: CASSHFIGPKETQYF. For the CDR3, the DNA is TGCGCCAGCAGCCACTTTATTGGACCCAAAGAGACCCAGTACTTC.

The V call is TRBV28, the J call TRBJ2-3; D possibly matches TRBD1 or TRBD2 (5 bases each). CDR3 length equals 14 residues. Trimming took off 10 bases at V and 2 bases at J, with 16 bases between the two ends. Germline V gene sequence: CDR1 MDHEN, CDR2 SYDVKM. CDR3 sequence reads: CATTRGYSTDTQYF. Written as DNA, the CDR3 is TGTGCCACCACCCGGGGCTACTCCACAGATACGCAGTATTTT.

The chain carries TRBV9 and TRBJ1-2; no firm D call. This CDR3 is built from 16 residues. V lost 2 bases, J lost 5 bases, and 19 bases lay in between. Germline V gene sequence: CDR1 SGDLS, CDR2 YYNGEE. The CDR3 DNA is TGTGCCAGCAGCGTTTCCCTAGGAGGGCGCCTTTATGGCTACACCTTC. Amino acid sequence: CASSVSLGGRLYGYTF.

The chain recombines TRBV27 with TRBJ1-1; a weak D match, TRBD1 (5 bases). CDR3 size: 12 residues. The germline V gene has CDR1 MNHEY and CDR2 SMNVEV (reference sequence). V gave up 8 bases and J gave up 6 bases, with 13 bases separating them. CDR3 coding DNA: TGTGCCAGCTTGGGGCAGGGTCCTGAAGCTTTCTTT. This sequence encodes CASLGQGPEAFF.

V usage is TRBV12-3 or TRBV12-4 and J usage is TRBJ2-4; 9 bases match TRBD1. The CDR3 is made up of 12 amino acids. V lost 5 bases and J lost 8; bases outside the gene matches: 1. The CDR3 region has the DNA TGTGCCAGCAGTGACAGGGGGGACATTCAGTACTTC. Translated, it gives CASSDRGDIQYF.

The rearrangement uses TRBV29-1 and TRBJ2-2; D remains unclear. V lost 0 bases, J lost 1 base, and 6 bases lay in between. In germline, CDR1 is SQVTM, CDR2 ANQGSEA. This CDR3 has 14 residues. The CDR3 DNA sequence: TGCAGCGTTGAAGAAGGAGTGAACACCGGGGAGCTGTTTTTT. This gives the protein CSVEEGVNTGELFF.

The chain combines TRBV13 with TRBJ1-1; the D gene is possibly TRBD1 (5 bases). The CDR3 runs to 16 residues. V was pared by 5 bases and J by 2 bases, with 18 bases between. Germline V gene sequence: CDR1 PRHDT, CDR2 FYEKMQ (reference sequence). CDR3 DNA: TGTGCCAGCAGCAGCGCGCTGGGACTGGTTAACACTGAAGCTTTCTTT. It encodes CASSSALGLVNTEAFF.

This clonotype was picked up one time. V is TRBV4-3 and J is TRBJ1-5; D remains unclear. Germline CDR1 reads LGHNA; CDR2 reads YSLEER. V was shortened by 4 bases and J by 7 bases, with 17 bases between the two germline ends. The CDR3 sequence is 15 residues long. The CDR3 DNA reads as TGCGCCAGCAGCCTCACTACGGGAGGTGGACAGCCCCAGCATTTT. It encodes CASSLTTGGGQPQHF.

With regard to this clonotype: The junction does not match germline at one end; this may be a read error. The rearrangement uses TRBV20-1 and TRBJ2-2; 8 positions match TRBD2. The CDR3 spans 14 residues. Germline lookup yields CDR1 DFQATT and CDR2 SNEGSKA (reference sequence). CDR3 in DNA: TGCAGTGCCAGAGTAGCGGGGATTACCGGGGAGCTGTTTTTT. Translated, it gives CSARVAGITGELFF.

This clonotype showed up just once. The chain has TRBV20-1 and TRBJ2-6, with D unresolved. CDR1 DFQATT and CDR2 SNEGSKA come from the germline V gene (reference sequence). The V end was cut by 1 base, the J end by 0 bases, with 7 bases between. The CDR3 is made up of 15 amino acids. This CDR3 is CSARAPDSGANVLTF. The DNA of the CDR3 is TGCAGTGCTAGAGCCCCCGACTCTGGGGCCAACGTCCTGACTTTC.

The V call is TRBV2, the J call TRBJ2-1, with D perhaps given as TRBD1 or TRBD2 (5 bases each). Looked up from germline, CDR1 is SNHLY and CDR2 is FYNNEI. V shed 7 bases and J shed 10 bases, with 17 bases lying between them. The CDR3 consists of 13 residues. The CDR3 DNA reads TGTGCCAGCATATCTGAGGGGCAGCTGGAGCAGTTCTTC. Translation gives CASISEGQLEQFF.

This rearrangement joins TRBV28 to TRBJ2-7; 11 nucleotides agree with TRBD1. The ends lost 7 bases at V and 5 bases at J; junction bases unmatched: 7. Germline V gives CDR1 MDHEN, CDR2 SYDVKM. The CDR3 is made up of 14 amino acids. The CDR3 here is CASIRTGGYHEQYF. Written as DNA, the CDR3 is TGTGCCAGCATAAGGACAGGGGGCTACCACGAGCAGTACTTC.

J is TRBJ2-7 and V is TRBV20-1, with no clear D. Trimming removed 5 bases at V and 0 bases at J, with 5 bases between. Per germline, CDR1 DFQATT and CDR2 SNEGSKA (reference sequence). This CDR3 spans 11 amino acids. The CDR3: CSAPYSYEQYV. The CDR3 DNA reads TGCAGTGCTCCCTACTCCTACGAGCAGTACGTC.

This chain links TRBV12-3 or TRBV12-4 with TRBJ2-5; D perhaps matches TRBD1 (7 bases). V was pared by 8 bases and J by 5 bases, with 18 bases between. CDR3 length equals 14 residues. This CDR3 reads CASASGGIWETQYF. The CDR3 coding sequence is TGTGCCAGCGCATCAGGGGGGATCTGGGAGACCCAGTACTTC.

The CDR3 sequence is CASRGQGFYNEQFF. For the CDR3, the DNA is TGTGCCAGCAGAGGACAGGGTTTCTACAATGAGCAGTTCTTC. This chain uses TRBV2 with TRBJ2-1; 8 nucleotides agree with TRBD1. Germline CDR1 and CDR2: SNHLY and FYNNEI. CDR3 length: 14 residues. The ends lost 6 bases at V and 3 bases at J; junction bases unmatched: 4. Variable domain in full (rest from reference TRBV2 and TRBJ2-1): EPEVTQTPSHQVTQMGQEVILRCVPISNHLYFYWYRQILGQKVEFLVSFYNNEISEKSEIFDDQFSVERPDGSNFTLKIRSTKLEDSAMYFCASRGQGFYNEQFFGPGTRLTVL.

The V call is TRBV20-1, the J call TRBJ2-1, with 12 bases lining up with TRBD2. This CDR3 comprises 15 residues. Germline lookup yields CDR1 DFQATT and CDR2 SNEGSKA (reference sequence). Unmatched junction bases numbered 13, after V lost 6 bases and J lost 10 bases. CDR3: CSAHYLAGGRREQFF. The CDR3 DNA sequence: TGCAGTGCGCACTATCTAGCGGGGGGGCGCCGAGAGCAGTTCTTC.

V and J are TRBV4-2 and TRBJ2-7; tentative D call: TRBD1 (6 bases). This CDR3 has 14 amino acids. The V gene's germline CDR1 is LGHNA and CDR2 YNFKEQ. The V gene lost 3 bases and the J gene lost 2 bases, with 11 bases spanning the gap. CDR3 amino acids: CASSQQTGTYEQYF. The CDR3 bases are TGTGCCAGCAGCCAGCAAACAGGGACCTACGAGCAGTACTTC.

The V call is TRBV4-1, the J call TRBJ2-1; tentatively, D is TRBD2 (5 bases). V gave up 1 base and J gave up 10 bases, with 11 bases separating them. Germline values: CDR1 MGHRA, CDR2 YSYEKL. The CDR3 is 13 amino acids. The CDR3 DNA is TGCGCCAGCAGCCAAGCGACGGGGAACGAGCAGTTCTTC. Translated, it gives CASSQATGNEQFF.

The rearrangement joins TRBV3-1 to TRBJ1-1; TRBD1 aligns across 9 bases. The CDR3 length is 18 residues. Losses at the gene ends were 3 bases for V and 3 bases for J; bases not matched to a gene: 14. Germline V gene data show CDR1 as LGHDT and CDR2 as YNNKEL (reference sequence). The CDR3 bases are TGTGCCAGCAGCCAGGAAACCGGGACAGGGTCAACAGACACTGAAGCTTTCTTT. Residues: CASSQETGTGSTDTEAFF.

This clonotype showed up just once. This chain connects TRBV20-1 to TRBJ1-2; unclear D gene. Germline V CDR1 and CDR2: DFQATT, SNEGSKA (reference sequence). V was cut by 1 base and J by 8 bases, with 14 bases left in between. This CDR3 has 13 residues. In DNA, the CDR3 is TGCAGTGCTAGAGCTTTATCCCGATGGGGCTACACCTTC. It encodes CSARALSRWGYTF.

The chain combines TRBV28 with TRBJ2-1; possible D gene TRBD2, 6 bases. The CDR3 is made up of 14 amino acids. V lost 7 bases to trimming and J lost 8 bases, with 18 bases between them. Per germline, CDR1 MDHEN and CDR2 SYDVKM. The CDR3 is CASKEGLNRDEQFF. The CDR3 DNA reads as TGTGCCAGCAAGGAGGGATTGAACCGGGATGAGCAGTTCTTC.

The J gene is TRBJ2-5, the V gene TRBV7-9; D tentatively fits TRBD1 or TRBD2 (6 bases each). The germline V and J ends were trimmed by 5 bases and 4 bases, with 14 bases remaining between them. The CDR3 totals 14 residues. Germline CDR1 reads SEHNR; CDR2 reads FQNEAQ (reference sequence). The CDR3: CASSLPRGGETQYF. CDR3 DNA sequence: TGTGCCAGCAGCCTTCCCAGGGGAGGAGAGACCCAGTACTTC.

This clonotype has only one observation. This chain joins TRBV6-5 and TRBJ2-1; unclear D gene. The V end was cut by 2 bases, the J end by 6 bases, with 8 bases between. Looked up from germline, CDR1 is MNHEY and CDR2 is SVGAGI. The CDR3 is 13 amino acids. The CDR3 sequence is CASSYGRLNEQFF. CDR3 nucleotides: TGTGCCAGCAGTTACGGCCGGCTCAATGAGCAGTTCTTC.

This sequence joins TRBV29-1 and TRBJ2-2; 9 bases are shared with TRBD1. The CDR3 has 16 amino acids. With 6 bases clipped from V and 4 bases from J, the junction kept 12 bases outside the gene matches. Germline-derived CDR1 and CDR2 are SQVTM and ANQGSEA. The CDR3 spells CSVAIPGQGVTGELFF. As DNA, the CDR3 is TGCAGCGTCGCTATTCCGGGACAGGGCGTCACCGGGGAGCTGTTTTTT.